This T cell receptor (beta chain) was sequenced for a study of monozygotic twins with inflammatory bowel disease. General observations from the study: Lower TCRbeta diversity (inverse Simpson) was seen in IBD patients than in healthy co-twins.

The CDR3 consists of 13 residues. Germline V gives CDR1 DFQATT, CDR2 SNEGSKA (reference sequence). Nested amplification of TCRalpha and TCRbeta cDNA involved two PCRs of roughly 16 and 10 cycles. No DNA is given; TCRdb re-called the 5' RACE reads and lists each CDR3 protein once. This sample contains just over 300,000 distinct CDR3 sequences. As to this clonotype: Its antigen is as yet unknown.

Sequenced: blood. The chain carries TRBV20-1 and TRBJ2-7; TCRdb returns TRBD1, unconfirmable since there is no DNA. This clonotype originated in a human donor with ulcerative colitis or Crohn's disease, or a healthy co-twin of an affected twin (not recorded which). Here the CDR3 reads CSAKRQGVYEQYF.